A single sample is the source of the 2 T cell receptor beta chains below, sequenced in a study of T cells in Graves' hyperthyroidism and ophthalmopathy. RNA transcripts yielded amplified TCR beta CDR3 regions. A first-round RT-PCR of the TCR CDR3 used the HTBI primer set. TCRdb re-called the multiplex PCR reads through MiXCR, storing one row per CDR3 protein. The repertoire consists of 600,000 to 900,000 distinct CDR3 sequences, with roughly 15% occurring once and the leading ten covering under 10%. The sample comprised blood. These receptors were collected from a man aged 18 to 29 with Graves' hyperthyroidism.

This clonotype was seen a few times. This rearrangement joins TRBV30 to TRBJ2-7, with TRBD2 matching 10 bases. CDR3 length: 19 residues. With 3 bases clipped from V and 1 base from J, the junction kept 18 bases outside the gene matches. Per the germline V gene, CDR1 is GTSNPN and CDR2 is SVGIG (reference sequence). As DNA, the CDR3 is TGTGCCTGGAGCCCTTACAGGACAGGGATACTAGCGGGGTCCTACGAGCAGTACTTC. Translating it yields CAWSPYRTGILAGSYEQYF.

Only a few counts were recorded for this clonotype. The rearrangement links TRBV20-1 to TRBJ2-3; D is possibly TRBD1 (6 bases). The CDR3 length is 16 residues. In germline, CDR1 is DFQATT, CDR2 SNEGSKA (reference sequence). Trimming shortened V by 6 bases and J by 0 bases, and 19 bases separated the two germline ends. The CDR3 sequence: CSAQTTPGTSTDTQYF. The CDR3 region has the DNA TGCAGTGCCCAAACAACCCCCGGGACAAGCACAGATACGCAGTATTTT.